These 26 T cell receptor beta chains were sequenced from one sample in a study of graft-versus-host responses after intestinal transplantation. Produced via immunoSEQ multiplex PCR; TCRdb's table is partial and in-frame only. The data hold over 70,000 clones, with around 89% observed a single time. Their antigens are not known. Sequenced here: unstimulated CD8+ T cells sorted from spleen or lymph node cells, sampled before transplant. These receptors were taken from a human donor who was the organ donor for an intestinal transplant.

The chain couples TRBV15 to TRBJ1-1; no clear D gene. The CDR3 has 14 residues. V lost 1 base, J lost 5 bases, and 11 bases lay in between. Germline V gene lookup returns CDR1 LNHNV and CDR2 YYDKDF (reference sequence). CDR3 sequence: CATSRVTGGTEAFF. In DNA, the CDR3 is TGTGCCACCAGCAGAGTAACCGGAGGGACTGAAGCTTTCTTT.

The V and J genes are TRBV5-6 and TRBJ1-1; no clear D. The germline V and J ends were trimmed by 2 bases and 2 bases, with 10 bases remaining between them. The CDR3 has 14 residues. The germline V gene encodes CDR1 SGHDT and CDR2 YYEEEE. CDR3 region: CASSFVSTNTEAFF. Written as DNA, the CDR3 is TGTGCCAGCAGCTTCGTCTCAACAAACACTGAAGCTTTCTTT.

This sequence joins TRBV7-9 and TRBJ2-5; TRBD1 matches 7 bases. Germline assignment: CDR1 SEHNR and CDR2 FQNEAQ (reference sequence). The CDR3 has 18 residues. V was clipped by 1 base and J by 5 bases; unmatched bases: 16. The CDR3 DNA reads TGTGCCAGCAGCTTAGTTCCGGGACAGTTCTTTAGGGGGGAGACCCAGTACTTC. This encodes CASSLVPGQFFRGETQYF. Using reference TRBV7-9 and TRBJ2-5 for the parts outside the CDR3, the full variable domain is DTGVSQNPRHKITKRGQNVTFRCDPISEHNRLYWYRQTLGQGPEFLTYFQNEAQLEKSRLLSDRFSAERPKGSFSTLEIQRTEQGDSAMYLCASSLVPGQFFRGETQYFGPGTRLLVL.

The rearrangement uses TRBV11-2 and TRBJ2-7, with TRBD1 identical over 8 bases. J gave up 3 bases and V 1 base, and 2 bases lay outside the gene matches. Germline lookup yields CDR1 SGHAT and CDR2 FQNNGV. This CDR3 has 14 residues. CDR3 DNA: TGTGCCAGCAGCTTAGGTGGGACAGGCTACGAGCAGTACGTC. Protein: CASSLGGTGYEQYV.

V gene TRBV5-4 combines with J gene TRBJ2-6; possibly TRBD1 for D (5 bases). Germline lookup yields CDR1 SGHNT and CDR2 YYREEE (reference sequence). The CDR3 runs 15 residues. Trimming removed 5 bases at V and 4 bases at J, with 13 bases between. The CDR3 region has the DNA TGTGCCAGCAGGTACCAGGGTAGCGGGGCCAACGTCCTGACTTTC. Protein: CASRYQGSGANVLTF.

In its sample, this clone was seen once. The rearrangement uses TRBV29-1 and TRBJ1-1; D possibly corresponds to TRBD1 (6 bases). The V gene lost 0 bases and the J gene lost 0 bases, with 14 bases spanning the gap. This CDR3 region has 16 residues. Germline V gene data show CDR1 as SQVTM and CDR2 as ANQGSEA. CDR3 DNA: TGCAGCGTTGAAGACCTCCAGGACAGAGTGAACACTGAAGCTTTCTTT. This translates into CSVEDLQDRVNTEAFF.

DNA of the CDR3: TGTGCCAGCAGCCCCGAACTAGCGGGGGGGCCATCAGATACGCAGTATTTT. The encoded protein is CASSPELAGGPSDTQYF. This chain uses TRBV11-3 with TRBJ2-3; 13 positions agree with TRBD2. The CDR3 is made up of 17 amino acids. CDR1 and CDR2 from the germline V gene are SGHNT and YENEEA. V lost 5 bases and J lost 4; bases outside the gene matches: 9.

V usage is TRBV11-2 and J usage is TRBJ1-2; maybe TRBD1 (5 bases). Germline lookup yields CDR1 SGHAT and CDR2 FQNNGV. The CDR3 contains 16 residues. V was cut by 5 bases and J by 5 bases, with 21 bases left in between. The CDR3 DNA is TGTGCCAGCAGCGGCAACAACTTAAAATCAGGGTATGGCTACACCTTC. Translation: CASSGNNLKSGYGYTF. Based on the CDR3 plus reference TRBV11-2 and TRBJ1-2, the full variable domain is EAGVAQSPRYKIIEKRQSVAFWCNPISGHATLYWYQQILGQGPKLLIQFQNNGVVDDSQLPKDRFSAERLKGVDSTLKIQPAKLEDSAVYLCASSGNNLKSGYGYTFGSGTRLTVV.

V and J are TRBV19 and TRBJ2-2; D might be TRBD2 (6 bases). The ends were cut back, 2 bases at V and 2 bases at J, with 12 bases in the middle. This CDR3 comprises 16 residues. Germline V gene data show CDR1 as LNHDA and CDR2 as SQIVND (reference sequence). The CDR3 DNA follows: TGTGCCAGTAGTATACCCCGGGACTCCAACACCGGGGAGCTGTTTTTT. Residues: CASSIPRDSNTGELFF.

The V gene is TRBV6-1, the J gene TRBJ1-5, with D perhaps TRBD1 (6 bases). CDR1 is MNHNS and CDR2 is SASEGT in the germline V gene. V dropped 4 bases and J dropped 2 bases, with 9 bases sitting between them. The CDR3 runs 14 residues. CDR3 region: CASSVWTGNQPQHF. The CDR3, as DNA: TGTGCCAGCAGTGTCTGGACAGGCAATCAGCCCCAGCATTTT.

The rearrangement links TRBV10-3 to TRBJ1-5; 10 bases are shared with TRBD1. CDR3 length equals 19 residues. Unmatched junction bases numbered 11, after V lost 3 bases and J lost 0 bases. Germline assignment: CDR1 ENHRY and CDR2 SYGVKD. The CDR3: CAISEGTGAPRISNQPQHF. In nucleotides, the CDR3 is TGTGCCATCAGTGAAGGGACAGGGGCCCCAAGGATTAGCAATCAGCCCCAGCATTTT.

Here the CDR3 reads CASSAGQGVPGYTF. The CDR3 bases are TGTGCCAGCAGTGCGGGACAGGGGGTTCCTGGCTACACCTTC. The chain couples TRBV6-1 to TRBJ1-2; 11 nucleotides match TRBD1. Germline lookup yields CDR1 MNHNS and CDR2 SASEGT. The CDR3 has 14 residues. V gave up 4 bases and J gave up 7 bases; unmatched junction bases: 5.

This chain uses TRBV15 with TRBJ1-6, with a possible D match to TRBD1 (5 bases). Germline V gives CDR1 LNHNV, CDR2 YYDKDF (reference sequence). CDR3 size: 18 residues. The V end was cut by 8 bases, the J end by 7 bases, with 27 bases between. In DNA form, the CDR3 reads TGTGCCACCTCTACGGGGGTAGGAGAAGGGGAAGGGAATTCACCCCTCCACTTT. Its translation: CATSTGVGEGEGNSPLHF.

This sequence joins TRBV5-6 and TRBJ1-6; the D is unclear. With 1 base removed from V and 6 bases from J, the gap between germline ends came to 20 bases. The germline CDR1 and CDR2 sequences are SGHDT and YYEEEE. The CDR3 is 18 residues long. CDR3 protein: CASSLIRRGRLVNSPLHF. The CDR3 region has the DNA TGTGCCAGCAGCTTGATACGGCGGGGAAGGTTGGTTAATTCACCCCTCCACTTT.

V is TRBV27 and J is TRBJ1-3, with D hard to call. In germline, CDR1 is MNHEY, CDR2 SMNVEV (reference sequence). V shed 3 bases and J shed 4 bases, with 13 bases lying between them. The CDR3 is made up of 15 amino acids. The CDR3 coding sequence is TGTGCCAGCAGTTTCCGGGGAGGTTCGGGAAACACCATATATTTT. It translates to CASSFRGGSGNTIYF.

The chain is built from TRBV2 and TRBJ2-1, with 13 positions matching TRBD2. The CDR3 totals 15 residues. V lost 6 bases, J lost 9 bases, and 8 bases stayed unmatched. Per germline, CDR1 SNHLY and CDR2 FYNNEI. The DNA of the CDR3 is TGTGCCAGCAGCGTACTAGCGGGGGGGCCGATTGAGCAGTTCTTC. It is translated as CASSVLAGGPIEQFF.

This clone was observed a handful of times. The genes are TRBV6-4 and TRBJ2-7; weak D call: TRBD2 (6 bases). Germline V gives CDR1 MRHNA, CDR2 SNTAGT. The CDR3 loop spans 17 amino acids. V was trimmed by 2 bases and J by 4 bases, leaving 21 bases between them. CDR3 region: CASSDIGTAGLRYEQYV. Here the CDR3 DNA reads TGTGCCAGCAGTGACATCGGGACTGCTGGGTTGAGATACGAGCAGTACGTC.

Only a few counts were recorded for this clone. The V and J genes are TRBV19 and TRBJ1-2; D gene uncertain. CDR1 is LNHDA and CDR2 is SQIVND in the germline V gene (reference sequence). The V and J ends lost 7 bases and 5 bases respectively, with 17 bases between them. CDR3 size: 14 residues. The CDR3 DNA follows: TGTGCCAGTACCTCCCCGTATTCGGGGTATGGCTACACCTTC. It is translated as CASTSPYSGYGYTF. The variable domain in full, with the rest retrieved from reference TRBV19 and TRBJ1-2, is DGGITQSPKYLFRKEGQNVTLSCEQNLNHDAMYWYRQDPGQGLRLIYYSQIVNDFQKGDIAEGYSVSREKKESFPLTVTSAQKNPTAFYLCASTSPYSGYGYTFGSGTRLTVV.

V is TRBV6-1 and J is TRBJ2-7, with no clear D. The germline V gene has CDR1 MNHNS and CDR2 SASEGT. The CDR3 is 14 amino acids. V lost 10 bases to trimming and J lost 2 bases, with 18 bases between them. This CDR3 reads CATSGRIDAYEQYV. CDR3 nucleotide sequence: TGTGCCACCTCAGGCAGGATCGACGCCTACGAGCAGTACGTC.

V and J are TRBV7-2 and TRBJ1-6, with 8 bases aligning to TRBD1. J was trimmed by 10 bases and V by 2 bases; bases with no gene match: 7. The length of the CDR3 is 15 residues. Germline CDR1 reads SGHTA; CDR2 reads FQGNSA. The CDR3 coding sequence is TGTGCCAGCAGCTTACCGGACAGGGTAGGATCACCCCTCCACTTT. This gives the protein CASSLPDRVGSPLHF. The full variable domain, its missing parts supplied by reference TRBV7-2 and TRBJ1-6, is GAGVSQSPSNKVTEKGKDVELRCDPISGHTALYWYRQSLGQGLEFLIYFQGNSAPDKSGLPSDRFSAERTGGSVSTLTIQRTQQEDSAVYLCASSLPDRVGSPLHFGNGTRLTVT.

A single count supports this clone. The rearrangement uses TRBV10-3 and TRBJ2-7, with TRBD1 matching over 7 bases. With V trimmed by 4 bases and J by 4 bases, 10 bases remained unmatched. The length of the CDR3 is 15 residues. Germline CDR1 ENHRY, CDR2 SYGVKD. CDR3 nucleotides: TGTGCCATCAGTGGGAACACAGGGGCGTCGTACGAGCAGTACGTC. Translated: CAISGNTGASYEQYV.

In this sample, this clone turned up once. Here the CDR3 DNA reads TGTGCCAGCAGCCAAGAGGCCCCCGGGTCCTTTAATGAAAAACTGTTTTTT. Encoded protein: CASSQEAPGSFNEKLFF. The chain couples TRBV4-2 to TRBJ1-4; D not resolved. Per germline, CDR1 LGHNA and CDR2 YNFKEQ. This CDR3 has 17 amino acids. The V end was cut by 0 bases, the J end by 4 bases, with 15 bases between.

This clone was seen a single time. J is TRBJ1-4 and V is TRBV5-1; 8 nucleotides line up with TRBD1. The CDR3 has 14 residues. In germline, CDR1 is SGHRS, CDR2 YFSETQ. V shed 2 bases and J 6 bases; nucleotides not matched to a gene: 3. The CDR3 spells CASSFRGRDEKLFF. The CDR3 region has the DNA TGCGCCAGCAGCTTCAGGGGGCGCGATGAAAAACTGTTTTTT.

The chain uses TRBV28 and TRBJ1-1, with TRBD1 as a possible D gene (6 bases). Germline V gene sequence: CDR1 MDHEN, CDR2 SYDVKM. This CDR3 is built from 16 residues. V lost 2 bases to trimming and J lost 4 bases, with 17 bases between them. This CDR3 is CASSLRPATGATEAFF. The CDR3 nucleotides read TGTGCCAGCAGTTTAAGGCCCGCGACAGGCGCCACTGAAGCTTTCTTT.

This sequence joins TRBV28 and TRBJ1-2; D gene uncertain. Trimming left V 10 bases short and J 1 base short, with 10 bases between. Per the germline V gene, CDR1 is MDHEN and CDR2 is SYDVKM. This CDR3 has 12 amino acids. The CDR3 reads CATRLSNYGYTF. Written as DNA, the CDR3 is TGTGCCACAAGACTGAGTAACTATGGCTACACCTTC.

The chain carries TRBV18 and TRBJ1-1; D is perhaps TRBD1 (6 bases). CDR3 size: 14 residues. CDR1 is KGHSH, CDR2 LQKENI, per germline. V was trimmed by 6 bases and J by 5 bases, leaving 16 bases between them. The CDR3 protein is CASSPPGGGTEAFF. Here the CDR3 DNA reads TGTGCCAGCTCCCCCCCGGGAGGGGGAACTGAAGCTTTCTTT.